This T cell receptor (beta chain) originates from a study of T cell repertoires in cytomegalovirus infection. General study points: Across the ex vivo response, the dominant clonotypes were HLA-C-restricted CMV-specific TCR beta clonotypes. The cumulative frequency of public TCR beta families identified carriers of CMV plus the relevant HLA.

This clonotype was counted many times. Antigen specificity is unknown. TCRdb analysed the reads with MiXCR anew, one entry per CDR3 protein. This repertoire shows roughly 240,000 distinct CDR3 sequences, 6% to 8% found once; its top ten account for about 6%. The V gene's germline CDR1 is SGHTA and CDR2 FQGNSA. CDR3 size: 18 residues. Trimming cost V 7 bases and J 2 bases; bases outside gene matches: 14. This chain connects TRBV7-2 to TRBJ2-2; 9 bases are a match to TRBD2. The receptor was derived from a human donor in good health (CMV status not recorded). Some clones in this sample may be carry-over from other donors' samples. Input material: PBMCs. DNA for the CDR3: TGTGCCAGCACTTCGATCCCAAGCGGGGGGCAAAACACCGGGGAGCTGTTTTTT. It codes for CASTSIPSGGQNTGELFF.